Here is one TCR beta chain with its context. Its specific antigen is unknown. Nothing much larger sits one base from this clone, and base qualities are not available. Reading from cysteine to phenylalanine, the CDR3 counts 21 amino acids. Only the CDR3 portion is preserved as DNA: 63 bases, with reading frame beginning at the first base. Whole blood was collected in K2EDTA tubes by collaborating institutions according to the institutions' own protocols. For TCRbeta analysis, collaborators shipped samples as frozen whole blood, isolated PBMCs, or DNA extracted from either of those sample types. The immunoSEQ Assay, a bias-controlled multiplex PCR, was used to amplify TCRbeta CDR3 regions from genomic DNA. Per the source publication's procedure: The number of nucleated cells in each sample was estimated by amplification of reference gene primers within the assay. To quantify the absolute abundance of each unique TCRbeta CDR3 rearrangement, sequence reads were collapsed and filtered. For each sample, productive Simpson clonality was calculated as the square root of Simpson's diversity index across productive rearrangements. TCRdb's version of the immuneACCESS table is confined to in-frame rearrangements and falls short of the full clone set. An unresolved V gene accounts for under half of the shortfall where checked; the remainder is of unknown origin. V and J calls and clone size follow that table, whereas D and trimming were derived from the DNA. The sample table contains about 310,000 clones; only one count was recorded for roughly 91% of them. 1% of the sample is in the top ten clones.

This sample is part of a study of blood T cell repertoires in COVID-19 (TCRdb year 2020). For the wider study: Collaborator samples came from the United States, Italy and Spain and covered acute and convalescent phases of COVID-19. A freely available public database, intended as a resource for researchers studying the immune response to SARS-CoV-2, is where the repertoires were released. A de-identified subject ID, COVID-19 status, age in years and sex were almost always included in the sample metadata. The dataset comprised deeply sampled blood TCRbeta repertoires from subjects exposed to, actively infected with, or recovered from COVID-19. The prospective study material was composed of cDNA or gDNA derived from T cells, B-cell-depleted T cells, or PBMCs. Samples were obtained from the ongoing ImmuneRACE study (first 160 participants) and from over 1,000 subjects provided by 6 global collaborators. HLA class I and class II types, where available, came from metadata supplied by the sample provider rather than from assay-based typing.

The study at large found these results: Clinical and demographic metadata were provided uncurated, with the amount varying by source and participant.

Input material: peripheral blood. The receptor chain draws on TRBV21-1 and TRBJ1-2; the D segment call TRBD1 is taken from the table without a DNA check. TRBV21-1 is tagged as a pseudogene. The TCR sequence derives from a middle-aged man with active or convalescent COVID-19. This receptor has the CDR3 CASSNFTGDEPSRSRHYGYTF. The DNA is TGTGCCAGCAGCAATTTTACAGGGGATGAGCCATCCCGCTCTCGACACTATGGCTACACCTTC.